This T cell receptor beta chain was recorded in a study of brain T cells in children with intractable seizures. Turning to this clone: Its antigen is undetermined.

Before surgery, patients took at least one anti-epileptic drug. Whole-study results and caveats: Pre- and post-surgery blood differed in depth, so pre-surgery absences may be undersampling. Patients' HCMV serostatus was unknown; virus specificity rests on CDR3 similarity alone.

TCRdb's table, derived via immunoSEQ multiplex PCR, lists solely in-frame clones and lacks some. The sample yields tens of thousands of clones, roughly 95% seen once. This TCR came from a boy in the first two years of life with focal cortical dysplasia and intractable seizures. Specimen: peripheral blood, collected at surgery.

The CDR3 spells CSARDLQYF. Written as DNA, the CDR3 is TGCAGTGCTAGGGACCTTCAGTACTTC. V gene TRBV20-1 combines with J gene TRBJ2-4, with D unresolved. This CDR3 contains 9 residues. The V end lost 3 bases, the J end lost 11 bases, and 5 bases lay between the germline ends. Germline loops: CDR1 DFQATT, CDR2 SNEGSKA (reference sequence).